These T cell receptor beta chains were read from a single sample in a study of blood T cells in healthy people across ages. TCRdb processed the 5' RACE reads anew with MiXCR; each CDR3 protein has one entry. Here the sample spans about 1.5 million distinct CDR3 sequences, roughly 40% being singletons. The source material was blood. All receptors derive from a woman aged 18 to 35 in good health. CDR3s include the opening cysteine and the closing phenylalanine or tryptophan. D genes are given only for firm matches. Size tells how often a clone was seen (once, few, many) or the class of an expanded clone, and some rows leave it out.

cdr3_aa | cdr3_nt | clone_size | v_call | d_call | j_call
CASSRGGSNEQFF | TGTGCCAGCAGCCGAGGTGGGTCAAATGAGCAGTTCTTC | - | TRBV7-9 | - | TRBJ2-1
CASSWTGEVSYTF | TGTGCCAGCAGTTGGACAGGGGAGGTTAGCTACACCTTC | - | TRBV6-1 | TRBD1 | TRBJ1-2
CASSQQGKGRNEQFF | TGTGCCAGCAGCCAACAGGGGAAAGGTCGCAATGAGCAGTTCTTC | - | TRBV7-8 | TRBD1 | TRBJ2-1
CASSARTSGAYNEQFF | TGTGCCAGCAGCGCCCGGACTAGCGGGGCCTACAATGAGCAGTTCTTC | many | TRBV7-2 | TRBD2 | TRBJ2-1
CASTPAGGGQETQYF | TGTGCCAGCACCCCAGCGGGAGGAGGCCAAGAGACCCAGTACTTC | - | TRBV6-5 | TRBD2 | TRBJ2-5
CASRETDRPTDTQYF | TGTGCCAGCAGGGAAACAGACCGGCCCACAGATACGCAGTATTTT | - | TRBV6-5 | - | TRBJ2-3
CASSTSGFSYNEQFF | TGTGCCAGCAGTACGAGCGGGTTCTCCTACAATGAGCAGTTCTTC | - | TRBV6-5 | - | TRBJ2-1
CAWSVTLERPQHF | TGTGCCTGGAGTGTAACTCTCGAACGGCCCCAGCATTTT | - | TRBV30 | - | TRBJ1-5
CASSRTYPLQGATYNEQFF | TGTGCCAGCAGCCGCACCTACCCCTTACAGGGGGCGACCTACAATGAGCAGTTCTTC | - | TRBV7-8 | TRBD1 | TRBJ2-1
CASTIPPGGRAFF | TGTGCCAGCACCATTCCCCCAGGGGGTAGAGCTTTCTTT | few | TRBV12-3/TRBV12-4 | TRBD1 | TRBJ1-1
CASSQGYRGKNTEAFF | TGCGCCAGCAGCCAAGGGTACAGGGGAAAGAACACTGAAGCTTTCTTT | - | TRBV4-1 | TRBD1 | TRBJ1-1
CASSSRYTGQAGETQYF | TGTGCCAGCAGTTCAAGGTATACCGGACAGGCAGGGGAGACCCAGTACTTC | few | TRBV27 | TRBD1 | TRBJ2-5
CASSSGRVLRNTDTQYF | TGTGCCAGCAGCTCCGGAAGAGTGCTGCGGAACACAGATACGCAGTATTTT | - | TRBV7-9 | - | TRBJ2-3
CASSKALQVVLGGRLGSNQPQHF | TGTGCCAGCAGCAAAGCTCTGCAAGTGGTCTTGGGGGGACGTTTGGGGAGCAATCAGCCCCAGCATTTT | few | TRBV21-1 | - | TRBJ1-5
CASSQNQRDLGLSNGYTF | TGCGCCAGCAGCCAAAACCAACGAGACTTGGGTCTGTCGAATGGCTACACCTTC | few | TRBV4-1 | - | TRBJ1-2
CATSSRVGGNRHEQFF | TGTGCCACCAGCTCCCGAGTGGGGGGGAATAGGCATGAGCAGTTCTTC | few | TRBV15 | TRBD2 | TRBJ2-1
CASSLSGIPWVTDTQYF | TGTGCCAGCAGCTTAAGCGGGATCCCATGGGTCACAGATACGCAGTATTTT | few | TRBV7-9 | TRBD2 | TRBJ2-3
CASSPWDSLTNTQYF | TGTGCCAGCAGCCCCTGGGACAGTCTTACGAATACGCAGTATTTT | few | TRBV3-1 | TRBD1 | TRBJ2-3
CAVSSGANVLTF | TGTGCCGTATCCTCTGGGGCCAACGTCCTGACTTTC | - | TRBV30 | - | TRBJ2-6
CSARDRGANTEAFF | TGCAGTGCTAGAGATAGGGGGGCAAACACTGAAGCTTTCTTT | - | TRBV20-1 | - | TRBJ1-1
CASGDALVTFNNSPLHF | TGTGCCAGCGGTGACGCATTGGTGACTTTCAATAATTCACCCCTCCACTTT | - | TRBV6-4 | - | TRBJ1-6
CASSQATEKLFF | TGTGCCAGCAGCCAAGCCACCGAAAAACTGTTTTTT | once | TRBV14 | - | TRBJ1-4
CAISESTEGSPVGSRGYEQYF | TGTGCCATCAGTGAGTCGACTGAGGGATCCCCGGTTGGTAGTCGCGGCTACGAGCAGTACTTC | - | TRBV10-3 | - | TRBJ2-7
CASRASGGMDYGYTF | TGTGCCAGCAGGGCTTCAGGGGGTATGGACTATGGCTACACCTTC | - | TRBV6-6 | TRBD1 | TRBJ1-2
CASSLGTLDSYEQYF | TGTGCCAGCAGTCTCGGGACCCTTGACTCCTACGAGCAGTACTTC | - | TRBV6-5 | - | TRBJ2-7
CSVSVGGGGNQPQHF | TGCAGCGTCTCTGTGGGGGGTGGGGGAAATCAGCCCCAGCATTTT | few | TRBV29-1 | - | TRBJ1-5
CASSVAGQIYNEQFF | TGTGCCAGCAGCGTAGCTGGACAGATCTACAATGAGCAGTTCTTC | few | TRBV9 | - | TRBJ2-1
CAIGEDHTDTQYF | TGTGCCATCGGGGAGGACCACACAGATACGCAGTATTTT | - | TRBV2 | - | TRBJ2-3
CASSSSDTTATDTQYF | TGTGCCAGCAGCTCGAGTGACACAACTGCCACAGATACGCAGTATTTT | few | TRBV7-9 | - | TRBJ2-3
CASRDSQGNTQYF | TGCGCCAGCAGGGACAGCCAGGGGAATACGCAGTATTTT | few | TRBV5-1 | - | TRBJ2-3
CAISSGRTYEQYF | TGTGCCATCAGTAGCGGGAGGACCTACGAGCAGTACTTC | - | TRBV10-3 | TRBD2 | TRBJ2-7
CASSARAGTGTNTEAFF | TGTGCCAGCAGCGCAAGGGCCGGGACAGGGACGAACACTGAAGCTTTCTTT | - | TRBV7-6 | TRBD1 | TRBJ1-1
CASSFPILAGGPPDTQYF | TGTGCCAGCAGCTTTCCCATCCTAGCGGGAGGGCCCCCAGATACGCAGTATTTT | few | TRBV7-9 | TRBD2 | TRBJ2-3
CASSATRGQGAYEQYF | TGCGCCAGCAGTGCGACCAGGGGACAGGGGGCCTACGAGCAGTACTTC | - | TRBV10-1 | TRBD1 | TRBJ2-7
CASSTQLDSGEQYF | TGTGCCAGCAGCACGCAGTTGGACTCGGGGGAGCAGTACTTC | - | TRBV7-9 | - | TRBJ2-7
CASRRQGNPYEQYF | TGTGCCAGCAGGCGACAGGGCAACCCTTACGAGCAGTACTTC | few | TRBV28 | TRBD1 | TRBJ2-7
CASSYSSGTHYGYTF | TGTGCCAGCAGTTATTCGTCAGGGACCCACTATGGCTACACCTTC | - | TRBV6-6 | - | TRBJ1-2
CASRPGLKKSPETQYF | TGCGCCAGCAGACCGGGACTAAAAAAGAGCCCAGAGACCCAGTACTTC | - | TRBV5-1 | TRBD2 | TRBJ2-5
CASSQGSRAKFF | TGTGCCAGCAGCCAAGGTTCAAGAGCAAAGTTCTTC | - | TRBV14 | - | TRBJ2-1
CASSVDAGVGEQFF | TGTGCCAGCAGCGTAGATGCGGGGGTAGGTGAGCAGTTCTTC | - | TRBV7-9 | TRBD2 | TRBJ2-1
CASSLEGLNSTDTQYF | TGTGCCAGCAGCTTAGAGGGACTCAATTCCACAGATACGCAGTATTTT | once | TRBV7-6 | - | TRBJ2-3
CASSLGLAGVGGELFF | TGTGCCAGCAGCCTCGGACTAGCGGGAGTCGGCGGGGAGCTGTTTTTT | - | TRBV6-2/TRBV6-3 | TRBD2 | TRBJ2-2
CTSSYSNSATGGETQYF | TGTACCAGCAGTTACTCGAACTCTGCTACAGGGGGAGAGACCCAGTACTTC | - | TRBV6-2/TRBV6-3 | TRBD1 | TRBJ2-5
CASSSGPYEQYF | TGTGCCAGCAGTTCGGGACCATACGAGCAGTACTTC | many | TRBV28 | - | TRBJ2-7
CASSEELAGGDTQYF | TGTGCCAGCAGTGAAGAACTAGCGGGAGGCGATACGCAGTATTTT | - | TRBV6-1 | TRBD2 | TRBJ2-3
CAAGDYNEQFF | TGTGCCGCGGGGGATTACAATGAGCAGTTCTTC | few | TRBV6-2/TRBV6-3 | TRBD2 | TRBJ2-1
CASSYGQGAKEQYF | TGTGCCAGCAGCTACGGACAGGGGGCGAAAGAGCAGTACTTC | - | TRBV28 | TRBD1 | TRBJ2-7
CASSFLGLAHEQFF | TGCGCCAGCAGCTTTCTCGGACTAGCACATGAGCAGTTCTTC | few | TRBV5-1 | TRBD2 | TRBJ2-1
CASSVDSRQLHGYGYTF | TGTGCCAGCAGCGTAGACTCCCGACAGCTCCATGGATATGGCTACACCTTC | - | TRBV9 | - | TRBJ1-2
CAITGSGQGAGGYTF | TGTGCCATCACCGGGTCCGGACAGGGGGCGGGGGGCTACACCTTC | few | TRBV10-3 | TRBD1 | TRBJ1-2